These 25 T cell receptor beta chains were sequenced from one sample in a study of blood T cell repertoires in COVID-19. Measured with immunoSEQ multiplex PCR; TCRdb has only the in-frame clones, and not every one. This table holds tens of thousands of clones, roughly 80% found once. Sequenced input: peripheral blood. All receptors derive from a woman older than 75 with active or convalescent COVID-19.

The chain carries TRBV24-1 and TRBJ2-1; 11 nucleotides match TRBD1. The CDR3 extends over 16 amino acids. V lost 7 bases to trimming and J lost 6 bases; unmatched junction nucleotides: 10. Per germline, CDR1 KGHDR and CDR2 SFDVKD. The CDR3 DNA sequence: TGTGCCACCAGGGAAGGTGCGGGACAGGGGGGCAATGAGCAGTTCTTC. It specifies CATREGAGQGGNEQFF.

The CDR3 loop is CASGLVRGAEAFF. In DNA form, the CDR3 reads TGTGCTAGTGGTTTGGTACGGGGGGCTGAAGCTTTCTTT. The chain joins TRBV12-5 to TRBJ1-1; weak D call: TRBD1 (5 bases). The length of the CDR3 is 13 residues. CDR1 is LGHNT, CDR2 FRNRAP, per germline. V was clipped by 0 bases and J by 6 bases, with 8 bases between them.

The V call is TRBV7-9, the J call TRBJ2-1, with a possible D match to TRBD2 (5 bases). This CDR3 contains 13 residues. Germline lookup yields CDR1 SEHNR and CDR2 FQNEAQ (reference sequence). Trimming removed 8 bases from V and 5 bases from J, with 13 bases in between. CDR3 in amino acids: CASQSGNDNEQFF. The CDR3 bases are TGTGCCAGCCAAAGCGGAAACGACAATGAGCAGTTCTTC. The complete variable domain, with remaining parts taken from reference TRBV7-9 and TRBJ2-1, reads DTGVSQNPRHKITKRGQNVTFRCDPISEHNRLYWYRQTLGQGPEFLTYFQNEAQLEKSRLLSDRFSAERPKGSFSTLEIQRTEQGDSAMYLCASQSGNDNEQFFGPGTRLTVL.

CDR3 loop: CASSSNRRTGGEQYF. In DNA form, the CDR3 reads TGTGCCAGCAGTTCAAATCGACGGACAGGGGGAGAGCAGTACTTC. This chain uses TRBV28 with TRBJ2-7; TRBD1 matches at 10 bases. The length of the CDR3 is 15 residues. CDR1 is MDHEN, CDR2 SYDVKM, per germline. The trim removed 4 bases at V and 7 bases at J, leaving 10 bases unmatched.

V is TRBV6-2 or TRBV6-3 and J is TRBJ2-3, with D possibly being TRBD2 (6 bases). Deletions cut 5 bases from V and 2 bases from J, with 11 bases between. CDR3 length: 14 residues. CDR1 and CDR2 from the germline V gene are MNHEY and SVGEGT. The CDR3 nucleotides are TGTGCCAGCAGTGGAGGACTATCCACAGATACGCAGTATTTT. Residues: CASSGGLSTDTQYF.

The rearrangement joins TRBV6-2 or TRBV6-3 to TRBJ1-1, with 11 bases matching TRBD1. The CDR3 consists of 17 residues. J was trimmed by 2 bases and V by 6 bases; bases with no gene match: 11. Germline V gene sequence: CDR1 MNHEY, CDR2 SVGEGT. DNA for the CDR3: TGTGCCAGCAGCCCTAATACCGGGACAGGGGGTAACACTGAAGCTTTCTTT. Its translation: CASSPNTGTGGNTEAFF.

V and J are TRBV4-1 and TRBJ1-2, with a tentative D call TRBD1 (5 bases). Trimming cost V 3 bases and J 2 bases, with 31 bases left between them. Germline values: CDR1 MGHRA, CDR2 YSYEKL. This CDR3 is built from 21 residues. CDR3 DNA sequence: TGCGCCAGCAGCCAGGATGGGACTGTCGGGTCCAATTCCCTGAGAAACTATGGCTACACCTTC. Residues: CASSQDGTVGSNSLRNYGYTF.

The chain uses TRBV19 and TRBJ1-3; D is possibly TRBD1 (5 bases). The CDR3 contains 14 residues. Germline-derived CDR1 and CDR2 are LNHDA and SQIVND (reference sequence). V gave up 6 bases and J gave up 0 bases, with 9 bases separating them. The DNA for the CDR3 is TGTGCCAGTAGGGCGACAGTCTCTGGAAACACCATATATTTT. This encodes CASRATVSGNTIYF.

Written as DNA, the CDR3 is TGTGCCAGCAGCTTAGATGGGGCAGGGACCGGACAGAAATTCACTGAAGCTTTCTTT. Protein sequence: CASSLDGAGTGQKFTEAFF. The chain couples TRBV11-2 to TRBJ1-1, with D perhaps TRBD1 (6 bases). The CDR3 is 19 amino acids. V gave up 0 bases and J gave up 4 bases, with 24 bases separating them. Germline CDR1 reads SGHAT; CDR2 reads FQNNGV.

The chain recombines TRBV4-1 with TRBJ2-1; 13 bases fit TRBD2. The CDR3 is 19 amino acids. The germline CDR1 and CDR2 sequences are MGHRA and YSYEKL. J was trimmed by 9 bases and V by 0 bases; bases with no gene match: 14. The DNA of the CDR3 is TGCGCCAGCAGCCAAGAGGTCGCAAGGACTAGCGGGAGAGGGGGTGAGCAGTTCTTC. The encoded protein is CASSQEVARTSGRGGEQFF.

The V gene is TRBV4-3, the J gene TRBJ1-5, with 11 nucleotides matching TRBD1. The CDR3 contains 16 residues. After removal of 0 bases from V and 6 bases from J, the junction contained 4 bases not matched to a gene. Germline V gene lookup returns CDR1 LGHNA and CDR2 YSLEER. This chain's CDR3 is CASSQEDRGRGQPQHF. CDR3 bases: TGCGCCAGCAGCCAAGAGGACAGGGGGCGAGGTCAGCCCCAGCATTTT.

The chain links TRBV4-3 to TRBJ1-3, with 7 bases lining up with TRBD1. Germline values: CDR1 LGHNA, CDR2 YSLEER. The CDR3 is made up of 20 amino acids. Trimming took 0 bases from V and 2 from J; bases not matched to a gene: 16. The CDR3 protein is CASSQELVGQIILTGNTIYF. For the CDR3, the DNA is TGCGCCAGCAGCCAAGAATTGGTGGGACAGATAATCCTAACTGGAAACACCATATATTTT.

The chain uses TRBV7-2 and TRBJ2-5; TRBD1 might be the D (5 bases). Germline loops: CDR1 SGHTA, CDR2 FQGNSA. V gave up 0 bases and J gave up 3 bases, with 8 bases separating them. This CDR3 has 14 residues. For the CDR3, the DNA is TGTGCCAGCAGCTTAGCGGGGCAGGAAGAGACCCAGTACTTC. This gives the protein CASSLAGQEETQYF.

The chain carries TRBV5-4 and TRBJ1-2; perhaps TRBD1 as D (5 bases). Germline CDR1 and CDR2: SGHNT and YYREEE (reference sequence). V was shortened by 0 bases and J by 2 bases, with 8 bases between the two germline ends. The length of the CDR3 is 14 residues. CDR3 sequence reads: CASSLEQANYGYTF. The DNA of the CDR3 is TGTGCCAGCAGCTTGGAACAGGCGAACTATGGCTACACCTTC.

This chain links TRBV6-2 or TRBV6-3 with TRBJ2-7, with D unresolved. Looked up from germline, CDR1 is MNHEY and CDR2 is SVGEGT. CDR3 size: 12 residues. V was shortened by 2 bases and J by 3 bases, with 5 bases between the two germline ends. DNA of the CDR3: TGTGCCAGCAGTTACCCCAACTACGAGCAGTACTTC. It specifies CASSYPNYEQYF.

There are many counts of this clone. The V call is TRBV7-9, the J call TRBJ1-6; TRBD1 matches 9 bases. The CDR3 spans 16 residues. V shed 1 base and J 10 bases; nucleotides not matched to a gene: 8. CDR1 is SEHNR and CDR2 is FQNEAQ in the germline V gene (reference sequence). The CDR3 region has the DNA TGTGCCAGCAGCTTAGGGTCCGGGACAGGGTTGTCACCCCTCCACTTT. It yields the protein CASSLGSGTGLSPLHF.

This chain links TRBV5-1 with TRBJ2-7, with D tentatively TRBD1 (6 bases). The V gene's germline CDR1 is SGHRS and CDR2 YFSETQ. This CDR3 is built from 15 residues. Trimming left V 4 bases short and J 0 bases short, with 14 bases between. In DNA, the CDR3 is TGCGCCAGCAGCATATCCGGGACATCCTCCTACGAGCAGTACTTC. This sequence encodes CASSISGTSSYEQYF.

The V and J genes are TRBV30 and TRBJ2-1; D may be TRBD1 (5 bases). CDR3 size: 17 residues. CDR1 is GTSNPN and CDR2 is SVGIG in the germline V gene (reference sequence). V lost 3 bases and J lost 1, with 19 bases in between. The CDR3 loop reads CAWRASLWGSSYNEQFF. DNA of the CDR3: TGTGCCTGGAGGGCCTCCTTATGGGGCTCATCCTACAATGAGCAGTTCTTC.

V is TRBV5-1 and J is TRBJ2-2; 7 nucleotides line up with TRBD2. This CDR3 has 15 residues. Trimming cost V 4 bases and J 0 bases; bases outside gene matches: 3. Looked up from germline, CDR1 is SGHRS and CDR2 is YFSETQ. The CDR3 reads CASSPLAANTGELFF. CDR3 coding DNA: TGCGCCAGCAGCCCTCTAGCGGCGAACACCGGGGAGCTGTTTTTT.

This clone has a handful of counts. This CDR3 reads CASSIVGQDKETQYF. As DNA, the CDR3 is TGTGCCAGCAGCATCGTAGGACAGGACAAAGAGACCCAGTACTTC. J is TRBJ2-5 and V is TRBV7-2; 7 positions match TRBD1. The V and J ends lost 5 bases and 3 bases, in that order; junction bases with no gene match: 9. This CDR3 is 15 amino acids long. Germline V gene data show CDR1 as SGHTA and CDR2 as FQGNSA.

The rearrangement joins TRBV28 to TRBJ2-5, with TRBD2 identical over 12 bases. V was pared by 5 bases and J by 1 base, with 2 bases of the junction left unmatched. Germline assignment: CDR1 MDHEN and CDR2 SYDVKM. The CDR3 runs 15 residues. CDR3 nucleotide sequence: TGTGCCAGCAGTCTGACTAGCGGGGGCCAAGAGACCCAGTACTTC. Protein sequence: CASSLTSGGQETQYF.

J is TRBJ1-5 and V is TRBV27; the match to TRBD1 covers 8 bases. Germline lookup yields CDR1 MNHEY and CDR2 SMNVEV (reference sequence). The CDR3 length is 15 residues. J gave up 4 bases and V 4 bases, and 6 bases lay outside the gene matches. The CDR3 DNA sequence: TGTGCCAGCAGTTACGGGACAGGCGGAAATCAGCCCCAGCATTTT. Translated, it gives CASSYGTGGNQPQHF.

The chain links TRBV7-9 to TRBJ2-5; 9 positions agree with TRBD1. The V gene end was trimmed by 5 bases and the J gene end by 3 bases; junction bases not matched to a gene: 4. CDR3 size: 14 residues. CDR1 and CDR2 from the germline V gene are SEHNR and FQNEAQ (reference sequence). For the CDR3, the DNA is TGTGCCAGCAGCCGTCGGGACAGGGAAGAGACCCAGTACTTC. Residues: CASSRRDREETQYF.

The chain joins TRBV6-1 to TRBJ2-2, with D uncertain. The CDR3 spans 13 residues. V was clipped by 3 bases and J by 4 bases, with 6 bases between them. From germline, CDR1 is MNHNS and CDR2 SASEGT. CDR3 nucleotides: TGTGCCAGCAGTGACAGGCCCACCGGGGAGCTGTTTTTT. It is translated as CASSDRPTGELFF.

This clone was observed once. The V gene is TRBV4-2, the J gene TRBJ1-2; D unresolved. Looked up from germline, CDR1 is LGHNA and CDR2 is YNFKEQ. CDR3 size: 15 residues. V was cut by 0 bases and J by 3 bases, with 11 bases left in between. CDR3 DNA: TGTGCCAGCAGCCAAGACCTTAGAAATCACTATGGCTACACCTTC. Its protein is CASSQDLRNHYGYTF.